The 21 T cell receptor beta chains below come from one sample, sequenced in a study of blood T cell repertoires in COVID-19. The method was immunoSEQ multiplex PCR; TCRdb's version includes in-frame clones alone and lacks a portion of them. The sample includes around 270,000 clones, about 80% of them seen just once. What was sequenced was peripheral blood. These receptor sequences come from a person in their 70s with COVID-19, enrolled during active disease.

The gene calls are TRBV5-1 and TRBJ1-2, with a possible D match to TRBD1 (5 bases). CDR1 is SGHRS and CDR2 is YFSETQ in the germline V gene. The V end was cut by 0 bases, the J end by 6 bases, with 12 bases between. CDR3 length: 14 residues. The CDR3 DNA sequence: TGCGCCAGCAGCTTGGTTCAGGCGACAGATGGCTACACCTTC. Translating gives CASSLVQATDGYTF.

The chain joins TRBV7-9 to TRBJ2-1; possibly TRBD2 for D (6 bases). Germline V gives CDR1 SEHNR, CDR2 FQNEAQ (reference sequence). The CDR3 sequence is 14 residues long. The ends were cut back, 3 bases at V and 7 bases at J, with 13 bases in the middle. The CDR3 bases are TGTGCCAGCAGCTTTCCGGCCCGGGAGAATGAGCAGTTCTTC. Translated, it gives CASSFPARENEQFF.

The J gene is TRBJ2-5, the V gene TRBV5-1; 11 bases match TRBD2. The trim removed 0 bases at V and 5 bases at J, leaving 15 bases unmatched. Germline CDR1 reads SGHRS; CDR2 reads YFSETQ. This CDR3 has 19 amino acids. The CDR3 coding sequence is TGCGCCAGCAGCTTGGGACAGGGGGTACTAGCGGGGGCCCCGGAGACCCAGTACTTC. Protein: CASSLGQGVLAGAPETQYF.

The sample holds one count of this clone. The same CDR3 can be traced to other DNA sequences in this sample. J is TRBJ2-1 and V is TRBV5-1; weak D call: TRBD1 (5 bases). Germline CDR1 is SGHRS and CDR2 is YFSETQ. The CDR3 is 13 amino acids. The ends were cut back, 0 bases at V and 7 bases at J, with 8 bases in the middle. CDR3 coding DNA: TGCGCCAGCAGCTTGGTCCCAGGGAATGAGCAGTTCTTC. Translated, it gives CASSLVPGNEQFF.

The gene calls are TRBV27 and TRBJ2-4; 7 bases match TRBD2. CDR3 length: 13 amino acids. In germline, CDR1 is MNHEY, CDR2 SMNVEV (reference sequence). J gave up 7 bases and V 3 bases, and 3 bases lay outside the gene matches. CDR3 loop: CASSLGGVNIQYF. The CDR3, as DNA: TGTGCCAGCAGTTTGGGAGGGGTTAACATTCAGTACTTC.

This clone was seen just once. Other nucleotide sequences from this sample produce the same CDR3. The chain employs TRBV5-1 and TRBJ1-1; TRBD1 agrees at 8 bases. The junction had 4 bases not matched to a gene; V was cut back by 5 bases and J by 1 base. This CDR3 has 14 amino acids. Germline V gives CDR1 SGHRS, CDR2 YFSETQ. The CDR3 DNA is TGCGCCAGCAGGGAAGGGACAGGGAACACTGAAGCTTTCTTT. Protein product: CASREGTGNTEAFF.

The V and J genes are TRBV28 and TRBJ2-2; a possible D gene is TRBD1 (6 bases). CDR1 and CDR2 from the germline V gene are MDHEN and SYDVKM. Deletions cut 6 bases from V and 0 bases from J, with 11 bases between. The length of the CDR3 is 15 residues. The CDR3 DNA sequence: TGTGCCAGCAGGTCGGACAGATCGAACACCGGGGAGCTGTTTTTT. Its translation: CASRSDRSNTGELFF.

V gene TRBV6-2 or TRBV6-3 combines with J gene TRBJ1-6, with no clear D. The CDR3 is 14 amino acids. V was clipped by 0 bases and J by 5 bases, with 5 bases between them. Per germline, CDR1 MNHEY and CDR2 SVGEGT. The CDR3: CASSYSANNSPLHF. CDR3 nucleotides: TGTGCCAGCAGTTACTCCGCGAATAATTCACCCCTCCACTTT.

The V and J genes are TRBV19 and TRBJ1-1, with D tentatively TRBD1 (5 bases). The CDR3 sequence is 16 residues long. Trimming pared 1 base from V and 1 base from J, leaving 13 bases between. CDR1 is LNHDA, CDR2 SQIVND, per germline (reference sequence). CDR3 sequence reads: CASSIALLTGNTEAFF. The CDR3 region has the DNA TGTGCCAGTAGTATAGCCCTCCTTACAGGGAACACTGAAGCTTTCTTT.

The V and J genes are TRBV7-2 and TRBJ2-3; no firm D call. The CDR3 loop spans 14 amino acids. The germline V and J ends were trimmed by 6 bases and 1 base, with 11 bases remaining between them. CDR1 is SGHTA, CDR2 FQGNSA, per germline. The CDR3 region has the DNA TGTGCCAGCAGATTGTCTCAGGGCACAGATACGCAGTATTTT. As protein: CASRLSQGTDTQYF.

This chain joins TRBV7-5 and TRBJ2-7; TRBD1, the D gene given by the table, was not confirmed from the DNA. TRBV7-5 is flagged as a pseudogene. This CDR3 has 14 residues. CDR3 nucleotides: TGTGCCAGAAGCTTAGGTTACAGGGCCTACGAGCAGTACTTC. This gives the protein CARSLGYRAYEQYF.

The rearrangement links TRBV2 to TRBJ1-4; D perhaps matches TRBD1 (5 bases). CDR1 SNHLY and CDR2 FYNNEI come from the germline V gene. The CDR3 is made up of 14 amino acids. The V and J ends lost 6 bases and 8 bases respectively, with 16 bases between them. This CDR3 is CASRRDGGSEKLFF. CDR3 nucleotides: TGTGCCAGCAGGAGGGACGGGGGGTCCGAAAAACTGTTTTTT.

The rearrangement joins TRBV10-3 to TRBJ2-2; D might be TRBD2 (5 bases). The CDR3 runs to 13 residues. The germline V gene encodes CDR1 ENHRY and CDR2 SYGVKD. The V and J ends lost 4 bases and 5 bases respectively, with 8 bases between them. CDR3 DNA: TGTGCCATCAGTGCCGGGATAACCGGGGAGCTGTTTTTT. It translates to CAISAGITGELFF.

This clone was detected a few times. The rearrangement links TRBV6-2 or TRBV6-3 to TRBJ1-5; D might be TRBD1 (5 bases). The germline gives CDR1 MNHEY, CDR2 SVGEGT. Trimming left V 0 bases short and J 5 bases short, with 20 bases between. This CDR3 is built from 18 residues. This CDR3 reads CASSYSPHAGKRDQPQHF. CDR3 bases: TGTGCCAGCAGTTACTCTCCTCACGCAGGGAAACGCGATCAGCCCCAGCATTTT.

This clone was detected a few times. The DNA of the CDR3 is TGTGCCAGTAGTATCAGGAACCAAGAGACCCAGTACTTC. It codes for CASSIRNQETQYF. The V call is TRBV19, the J call TRBJ2-5, with no clear D. The ends were cut back, 3 bases at V and 0 bases at J, with 5 bases in the middle. The CDR3 totals 13 residues. CDR1 is LNHDA and CDR2 is SQIVND in the germline V gene (reference sequence).

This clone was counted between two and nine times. Here the CDR3 reads CASSEKLSRVPSYEQYF. The CDR3 bases are TGTGCCAGCAGCGAAAAACTATCCCGGGTTCCCAGCTACGAGCAGTACTTC. The chain links TRBV6-4 to TRBJ2-7; D not resolved. V gave up 6 bases and J gave up 3 bases, with 24 bases separating them. CDR3 size: 17 residues. Germline-derived CDR1 and CDR2 are MRHNA and SNTAGT.

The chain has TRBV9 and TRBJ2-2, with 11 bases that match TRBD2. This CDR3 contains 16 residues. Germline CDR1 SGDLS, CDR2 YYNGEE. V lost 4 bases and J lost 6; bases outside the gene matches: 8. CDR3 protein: CASSRGSGGAPGELFF. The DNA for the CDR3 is TGTGCCAGCAGCCGGGGTAGCGGGGGGGCCCCCGGGGAGCTGTTTTTT.

Here the CDR3 reads CASSRTGLERWAQHF. CDR3 bases: TGTGCCAGTAGTAGAACAGGGCTCGAGAGGTGGGCCCAGCATTTT. The rearrangement links TRBV19 to TRBJ1-5; TRBD1 might be the D (6 bases). Trimming removed 4 bases from V and 11 bases from J, with 21 bases in between. The CDR3 extends over 15 amino acids. Germline loops: CDR1 LNHDA, CDR2 SQIVND (reference sequence). Complete variable domain (other parts from reference TRBV19 and TRBJ1-5): DGGITQSPKYLFRKEGQNVTLSCEQNLNHDAMYWYRQDPGQGLRLIYYSQIVNDFQKGDIAEGYSVSREKKESFPLTVTSAQKNPTAFYLCASSRTGLERWAQHFGDGTRLSIL.

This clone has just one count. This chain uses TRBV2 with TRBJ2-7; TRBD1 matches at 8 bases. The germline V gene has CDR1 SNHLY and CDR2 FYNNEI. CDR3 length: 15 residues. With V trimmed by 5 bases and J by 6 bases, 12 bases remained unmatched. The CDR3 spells CASSIPGQGAREQYF. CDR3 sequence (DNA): TGTGCCAGCAGTATTCCGGGGCAGGGGGCACGCGAGCAGTACTTC.

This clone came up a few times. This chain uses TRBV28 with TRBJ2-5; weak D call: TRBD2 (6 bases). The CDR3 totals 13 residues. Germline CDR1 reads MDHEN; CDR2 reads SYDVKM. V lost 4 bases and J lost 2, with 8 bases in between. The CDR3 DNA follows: TGTGCCAGCAGTTCTGGGGGGCAAGAGACCCAGTACTTC. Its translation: CASSSGGQETQYF.

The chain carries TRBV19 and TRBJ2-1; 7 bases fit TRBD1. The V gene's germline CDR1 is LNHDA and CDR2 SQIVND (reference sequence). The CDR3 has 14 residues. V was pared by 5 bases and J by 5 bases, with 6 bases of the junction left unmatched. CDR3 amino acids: CASSVTGRNNEQFF. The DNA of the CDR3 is TGTGCCAGTAGTGTGACAGGGAGAAACAATGAGCAGTTCTTC.